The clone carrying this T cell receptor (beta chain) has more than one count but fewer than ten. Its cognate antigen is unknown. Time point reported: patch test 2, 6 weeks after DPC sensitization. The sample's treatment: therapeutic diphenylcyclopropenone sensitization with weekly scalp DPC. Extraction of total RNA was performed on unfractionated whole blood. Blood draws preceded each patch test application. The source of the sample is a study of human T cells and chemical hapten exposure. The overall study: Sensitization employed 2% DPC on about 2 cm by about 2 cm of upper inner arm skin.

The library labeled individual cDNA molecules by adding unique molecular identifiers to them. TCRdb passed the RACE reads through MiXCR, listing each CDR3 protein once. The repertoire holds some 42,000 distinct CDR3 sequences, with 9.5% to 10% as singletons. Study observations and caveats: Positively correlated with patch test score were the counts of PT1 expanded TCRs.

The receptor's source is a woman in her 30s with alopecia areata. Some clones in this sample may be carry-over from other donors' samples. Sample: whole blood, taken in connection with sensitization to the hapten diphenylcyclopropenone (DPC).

The CDR3 DNA reads TGCAGTGCAACTCGATACGAACCACAAGAGACCCAGTACTTC. This sequence encodes CSATRYEPQETQYF. The chain carries TRBV20-1 and TRBJ2-5; D is unresolved. CDR1 and CDR2 from the germline V gene are DFQATT and SNEGSKA (reference sequence). The CDR3 loop spans 14 amino acids. The V gene lost 6 bases and the J gene lost 2 bases, with 16 bases spanning the gap.